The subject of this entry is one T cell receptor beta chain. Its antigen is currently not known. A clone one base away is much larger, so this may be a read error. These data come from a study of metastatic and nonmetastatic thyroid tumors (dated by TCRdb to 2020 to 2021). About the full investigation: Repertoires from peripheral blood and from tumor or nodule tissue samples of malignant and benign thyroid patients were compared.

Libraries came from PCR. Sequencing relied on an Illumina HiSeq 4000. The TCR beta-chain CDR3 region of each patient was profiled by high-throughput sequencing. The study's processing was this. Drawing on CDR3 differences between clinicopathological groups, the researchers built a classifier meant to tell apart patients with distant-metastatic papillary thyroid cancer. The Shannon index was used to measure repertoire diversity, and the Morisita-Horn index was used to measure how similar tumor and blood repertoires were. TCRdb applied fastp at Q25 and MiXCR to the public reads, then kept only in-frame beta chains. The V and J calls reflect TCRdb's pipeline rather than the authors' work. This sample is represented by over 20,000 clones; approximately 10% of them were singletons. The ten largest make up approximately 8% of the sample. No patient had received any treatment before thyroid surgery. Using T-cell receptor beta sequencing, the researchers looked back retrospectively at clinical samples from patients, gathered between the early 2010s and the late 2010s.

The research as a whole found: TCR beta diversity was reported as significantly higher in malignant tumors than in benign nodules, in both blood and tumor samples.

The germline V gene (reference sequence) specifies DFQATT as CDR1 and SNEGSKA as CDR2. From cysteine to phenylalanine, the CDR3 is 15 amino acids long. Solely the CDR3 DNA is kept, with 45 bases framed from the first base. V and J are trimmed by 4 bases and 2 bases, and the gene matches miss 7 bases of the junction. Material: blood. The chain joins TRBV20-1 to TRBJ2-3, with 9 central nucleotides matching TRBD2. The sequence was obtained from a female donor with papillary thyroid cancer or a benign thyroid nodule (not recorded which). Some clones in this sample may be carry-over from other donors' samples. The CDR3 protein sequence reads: CSATTGTSSTDTQYF. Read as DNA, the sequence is TGCAGTGCTACCACGGGGACTAGCTCCACAGATACGCAGTATTTT.